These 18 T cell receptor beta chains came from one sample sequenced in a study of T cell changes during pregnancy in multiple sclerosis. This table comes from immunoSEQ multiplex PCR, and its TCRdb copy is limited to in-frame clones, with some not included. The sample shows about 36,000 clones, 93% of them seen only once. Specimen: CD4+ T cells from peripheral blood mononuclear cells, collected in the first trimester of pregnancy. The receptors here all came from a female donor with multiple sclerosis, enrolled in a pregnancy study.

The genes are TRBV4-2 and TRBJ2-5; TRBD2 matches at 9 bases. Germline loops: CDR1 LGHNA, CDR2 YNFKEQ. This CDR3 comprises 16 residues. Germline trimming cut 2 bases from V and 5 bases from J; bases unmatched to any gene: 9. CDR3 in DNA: TGTGCCAGCAGCCAAAGGCGCGGGGGGGCCCAGGAGACCCAGTACTTC. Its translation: CASSQRRGGAQETQYF.

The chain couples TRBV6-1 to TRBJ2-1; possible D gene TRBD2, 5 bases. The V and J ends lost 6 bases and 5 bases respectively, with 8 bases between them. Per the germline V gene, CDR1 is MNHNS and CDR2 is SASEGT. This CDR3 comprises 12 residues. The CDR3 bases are TGTGCCAGCAGGTTGCGGGACAATGAGCAGTTCTTC. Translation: CASRLRDNEQFF.

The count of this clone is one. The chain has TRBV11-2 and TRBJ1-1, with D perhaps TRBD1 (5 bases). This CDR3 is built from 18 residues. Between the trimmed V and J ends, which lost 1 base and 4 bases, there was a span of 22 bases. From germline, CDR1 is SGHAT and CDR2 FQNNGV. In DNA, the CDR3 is TGTGCCAGCAGCTTAGTGAAGGGACTCTGGGAGGTGAGCACTGAAGCTTTCTTT. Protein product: CASSLVKGLWEVSTEAFF.

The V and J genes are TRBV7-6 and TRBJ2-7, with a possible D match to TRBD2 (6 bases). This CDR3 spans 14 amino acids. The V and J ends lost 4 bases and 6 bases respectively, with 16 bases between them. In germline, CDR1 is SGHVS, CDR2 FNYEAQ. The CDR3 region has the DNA TGTGCCAGCAGCTCAACGGGCCCGGAGGGCGAGCAGTACTTC. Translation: CASSSTGPEGEQYF.

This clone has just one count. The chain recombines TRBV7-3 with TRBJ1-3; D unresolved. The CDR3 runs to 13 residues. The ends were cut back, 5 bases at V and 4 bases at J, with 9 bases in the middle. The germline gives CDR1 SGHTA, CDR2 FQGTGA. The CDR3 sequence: CASSLYSGNTIYF. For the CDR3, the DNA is TGTGCCAGCAGCCTCTACTCCGGAAACACCATATATTTT.

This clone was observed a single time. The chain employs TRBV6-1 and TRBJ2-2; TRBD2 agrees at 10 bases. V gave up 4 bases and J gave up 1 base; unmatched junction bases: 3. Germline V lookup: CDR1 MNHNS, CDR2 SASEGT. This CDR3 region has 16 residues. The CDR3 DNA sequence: TGTGCCAGCAGTGCCTTAGCGGGAGGGAACACCGGGGAGCTGTTTTTT. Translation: CASSALAGGNTGELFF.

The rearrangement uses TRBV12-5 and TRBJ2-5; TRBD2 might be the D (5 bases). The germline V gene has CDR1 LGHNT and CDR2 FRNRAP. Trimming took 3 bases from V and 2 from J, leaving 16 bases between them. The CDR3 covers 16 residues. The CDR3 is CASGFPRPSGQETQYF. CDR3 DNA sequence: TGTGCTAGTGGTTTCCCTCGCCCAAGCGGTCAAGAGACCCAGTACTTC.

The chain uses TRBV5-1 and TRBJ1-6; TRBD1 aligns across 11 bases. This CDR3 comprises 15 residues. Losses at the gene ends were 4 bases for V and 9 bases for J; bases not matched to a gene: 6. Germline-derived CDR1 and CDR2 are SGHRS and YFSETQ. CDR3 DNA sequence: TGCGCCAGCAGCCAGGGACAGGGGGTGGGTTCACCCCTCCACTTT. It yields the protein CASSQGQGVGSPLHF.

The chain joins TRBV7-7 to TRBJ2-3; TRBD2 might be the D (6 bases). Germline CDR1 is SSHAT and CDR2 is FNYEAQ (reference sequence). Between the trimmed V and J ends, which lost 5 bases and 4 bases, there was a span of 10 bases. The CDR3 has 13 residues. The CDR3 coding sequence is TGTGCCAGCAGCGGGGGGTCTTCAGATACGCAGTATTTT. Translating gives CASSGGSSDTQYF.

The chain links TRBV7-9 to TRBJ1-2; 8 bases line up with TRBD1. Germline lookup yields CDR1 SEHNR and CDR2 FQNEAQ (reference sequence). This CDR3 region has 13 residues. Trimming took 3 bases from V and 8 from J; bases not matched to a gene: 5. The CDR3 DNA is TGTGCCAGCAGCTTCAGGGGGCCTATCGGCTACACCTTC. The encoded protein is CASSFRGPIGYTF.

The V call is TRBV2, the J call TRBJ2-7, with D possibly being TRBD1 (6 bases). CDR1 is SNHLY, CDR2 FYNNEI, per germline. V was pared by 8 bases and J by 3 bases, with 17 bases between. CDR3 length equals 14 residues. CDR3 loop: CASHRGTSIYEQYF. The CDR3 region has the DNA TGTGCCAGCCATCGAGGGACAAGCATCTACGAGCAGTACTTC.

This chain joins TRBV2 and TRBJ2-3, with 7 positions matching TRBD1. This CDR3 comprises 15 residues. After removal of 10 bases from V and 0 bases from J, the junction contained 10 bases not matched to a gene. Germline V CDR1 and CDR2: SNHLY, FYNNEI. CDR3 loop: CATNPQGHSTDTQYF. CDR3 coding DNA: TGTGCCACCAACCCACAGGGGCATAGCACAGATACGCAGTATTTT.

This CDR3 reads CASRGQGLGANVLTF. DNA of the CDR3: TGTGCCAGTCGGGGACAGGGCTTGGGGGCCAACGTCCTGACTTTC. The rearrangement joins TRBV19 to TRBJ2-6, with TRBD1 matching 9 bases. Trimming took 8 bases from V and 4 from J; bases not matched to a gene: 6. CDR3 size: 15 residues. In germline, CDR1 is LNHDA, CDR2 SQIVND (reference sequence). Looking up the rest from reference TRBV19 and TRBJ2-6 gives the full variable domain: DGGITQSPKYLFRKEGQNVTLSCEQNLNHDAMYWYRQDPGQGLRLIYYSQIVNDFQKGDIAEGYSVSREKKESFPLTVTSAQKNPTAFYLCASRGQGLGANVLTFGAGSRLTVL.

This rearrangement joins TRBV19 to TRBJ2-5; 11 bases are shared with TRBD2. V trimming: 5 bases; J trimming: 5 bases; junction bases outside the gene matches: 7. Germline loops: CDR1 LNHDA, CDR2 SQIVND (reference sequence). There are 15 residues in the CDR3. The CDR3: CASSPKGLAAETQYF. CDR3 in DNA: TGTGCCAGTAGTCCGAAGGGACTAGCGGCGGAGACCCAGTACTTC.

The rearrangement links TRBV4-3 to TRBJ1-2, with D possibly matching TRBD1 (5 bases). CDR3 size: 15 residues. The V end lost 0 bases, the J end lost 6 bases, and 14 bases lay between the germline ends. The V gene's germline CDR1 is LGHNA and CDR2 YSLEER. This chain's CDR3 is CASSQEEGRVHGYTF. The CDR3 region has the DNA TGCGCCAGCAGCCAAGAGGAGGGCAGGGTCCATGGCTACACCTTC.

The CDR3 loop is CASSATPRYGTQYF. As DNA, the CDR3 is TGTGCCAGCAGCGCCACCCCTAGGTATGGTACGCAGTATTTT. V gene TRBV5-6 combines with J gene TRBJ2-3; D remains ambiguous. The germline V and J ends were trimmed by 4 bases and 8 bases, with 17 bases remaining between them. There are 14 residues in the CDR3. CDR1 SGHDT and CDR2 YYEEEE come from the germline V gene.

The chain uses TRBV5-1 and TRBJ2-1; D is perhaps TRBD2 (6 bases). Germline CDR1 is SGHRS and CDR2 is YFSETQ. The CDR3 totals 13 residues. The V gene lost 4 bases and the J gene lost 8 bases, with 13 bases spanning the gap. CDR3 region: CASSPAGGDEQFF. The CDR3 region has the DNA TGCGCCAGCAGCCCCGCGGGCGGGGATGAGCAGTTCTTC.

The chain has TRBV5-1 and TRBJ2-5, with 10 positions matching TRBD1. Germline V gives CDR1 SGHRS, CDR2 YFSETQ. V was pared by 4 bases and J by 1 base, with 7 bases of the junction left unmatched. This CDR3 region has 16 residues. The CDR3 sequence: CASSRGGTGAQETQYF. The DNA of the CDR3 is TGCGCCAGCAGCCGCGGCGGGACAGGGGCCCAAGAGACCCAGTACTTC.